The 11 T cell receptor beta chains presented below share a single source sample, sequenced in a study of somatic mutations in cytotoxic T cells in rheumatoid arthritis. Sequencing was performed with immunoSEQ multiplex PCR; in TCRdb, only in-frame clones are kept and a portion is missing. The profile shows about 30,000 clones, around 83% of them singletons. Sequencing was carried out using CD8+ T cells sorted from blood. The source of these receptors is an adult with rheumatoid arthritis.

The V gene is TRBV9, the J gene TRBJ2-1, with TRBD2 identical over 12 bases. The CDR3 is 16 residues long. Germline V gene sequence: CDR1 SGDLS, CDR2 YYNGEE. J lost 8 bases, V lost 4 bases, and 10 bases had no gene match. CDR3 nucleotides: TGTGCCAGCAGCCCCTGGACTAGCGGGAAAGTAGATGAGCAGTTCTTC. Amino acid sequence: CASSPWTSGKVDEQFF.

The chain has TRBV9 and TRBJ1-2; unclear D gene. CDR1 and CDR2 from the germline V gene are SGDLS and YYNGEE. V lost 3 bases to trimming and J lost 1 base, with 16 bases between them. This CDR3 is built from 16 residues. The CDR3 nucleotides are TGTGCCAGCAGCGGCAAGGGTGGAGCCCTTAACTATGGCTACACCTTC. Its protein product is CASSGKGGALNYGYTF.

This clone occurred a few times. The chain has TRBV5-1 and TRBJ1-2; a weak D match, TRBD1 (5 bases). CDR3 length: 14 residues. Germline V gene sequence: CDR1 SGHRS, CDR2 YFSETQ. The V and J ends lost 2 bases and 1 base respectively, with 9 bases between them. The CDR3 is CASSLNRNNYGYTF. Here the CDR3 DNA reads TGCGCCAGCAGCTTAAACAGGAATAACTATGGCTACACCTTC.

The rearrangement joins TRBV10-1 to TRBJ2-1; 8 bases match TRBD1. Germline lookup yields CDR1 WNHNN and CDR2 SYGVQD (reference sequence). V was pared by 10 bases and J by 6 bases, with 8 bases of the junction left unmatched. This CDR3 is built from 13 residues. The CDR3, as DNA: TGCGCCACCCGGGACAGGCATGTCAATGAGCAGTTCTTC. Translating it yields CATRDRHVNEQFF.

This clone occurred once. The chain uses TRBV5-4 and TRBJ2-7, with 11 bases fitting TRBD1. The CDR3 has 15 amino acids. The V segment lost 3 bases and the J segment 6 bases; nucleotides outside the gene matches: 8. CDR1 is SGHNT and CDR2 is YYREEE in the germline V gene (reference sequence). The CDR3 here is CASSSPWDRGGEQYF. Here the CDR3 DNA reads TGTGCCAGCAGCTCGCCCTGGGACAGGGGGGGCGAGCAGTACTTC.

In DNA, the CDR3 is TGTGCCAGCAGCTTATCGGCAGGGGGCTACACTGAAGCTTTCTTT. Translation: CASSLSAGGYTEAFF. The chain is built from TRBV13 and TRBJ1-1, with 8 bases lining up with TRBD1. The ends lost 2 bases at V and 3 bases at J; junction bases unmatched: 5. The length of the CDR3 is 15 residues. The germline V gene encodes CDR1 PRHDT and CDR2 FYEKMQ (reference sequence). The full variable domain, rest sourced from reference TRBV13 and TRBJ1-1, is AAGVIQSPRHLIKEKRETATLKCYPIPRHDTVYWYQQGPGQDPQFLISFYEKMQSDKGSIPDRFSAQQFSDYHSELNMSSLELGDSALYFCASSLSAGGYTEAFFGQGTRLTVV.

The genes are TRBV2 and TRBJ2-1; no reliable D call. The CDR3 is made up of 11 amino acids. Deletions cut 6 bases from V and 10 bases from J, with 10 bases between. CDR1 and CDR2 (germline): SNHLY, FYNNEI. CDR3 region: CASRVRWEQFF. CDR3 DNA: TGTGCCAGCAGGGTTAGGTGGGAGCAGTTCTTC. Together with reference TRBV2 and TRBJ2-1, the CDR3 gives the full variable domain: EPEVTQTPSHQVTQMGQEVILRCVPISNHLYFYWYRQILGQKVEFLVSFYNNEISEKSEIFDDQFSVERPDGSNFTLKIRSTKLEDSAMYFCASRVRWEQFFGPGTRLTVL.

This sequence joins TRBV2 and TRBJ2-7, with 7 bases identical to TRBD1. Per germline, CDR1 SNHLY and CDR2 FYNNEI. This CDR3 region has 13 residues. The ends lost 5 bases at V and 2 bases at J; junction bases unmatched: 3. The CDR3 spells CASSPGTAYEQYF. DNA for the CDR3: TGTGCCAGCAGTCCCGGGACAGCCTACGAGCAGTACTTC.

The CDR3 protein is CASSLGTATEAFF. The DNA for the CDR3 is TGTGCCAGCAGCTTAGGGACAGCCACTGAAGCTTTCTTT. The chain links TRBV7-9 to TRBJ1-1, with D tentatively TRBD1 (6 bases). The germline V gene encodes CDR1 SEHNR and CDR2 FQNEAQ (reference sequence). This CDR3 contains 13 residues. Trimming cost V 1 base and J 4 bases, with 7 bases left between them.

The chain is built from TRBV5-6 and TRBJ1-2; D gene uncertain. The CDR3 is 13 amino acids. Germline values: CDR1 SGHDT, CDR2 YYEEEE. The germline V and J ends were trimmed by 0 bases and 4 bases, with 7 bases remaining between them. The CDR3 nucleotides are TGTGCCAGCAGCTTGGGAGGTCTCTATGGCTACACCTTC. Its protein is CASSLGGLYGYTF.

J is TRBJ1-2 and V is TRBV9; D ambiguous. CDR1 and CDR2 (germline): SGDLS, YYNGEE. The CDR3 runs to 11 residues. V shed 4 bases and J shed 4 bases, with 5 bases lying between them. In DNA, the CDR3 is TGTGCCAGCAGCACCCTCTATGGCTACACCTTC. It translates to CASSTLYGYTF. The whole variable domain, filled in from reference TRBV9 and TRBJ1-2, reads DSGVTQTPKHLITATGQRVTLRCSPRSGDLSVYWYQQSLDQGLQFLIQYYNGEERAKGNILERFSAQQFPDLHSELNLSSLELGDSALYFCASSTLYGYTFGSGTRLTVV.